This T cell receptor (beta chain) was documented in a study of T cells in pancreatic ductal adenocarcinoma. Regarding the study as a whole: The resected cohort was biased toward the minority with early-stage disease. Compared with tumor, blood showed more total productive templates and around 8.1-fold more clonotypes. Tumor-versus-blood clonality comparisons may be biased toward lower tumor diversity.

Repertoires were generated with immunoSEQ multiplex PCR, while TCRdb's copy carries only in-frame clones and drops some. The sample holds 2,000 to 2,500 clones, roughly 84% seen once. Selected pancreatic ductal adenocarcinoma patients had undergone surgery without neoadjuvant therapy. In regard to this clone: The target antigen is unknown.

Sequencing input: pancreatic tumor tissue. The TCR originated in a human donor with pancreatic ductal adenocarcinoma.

DNA for the CDR3: TGCAGCTCAAAGGTGGCGGGAGGTGGCGAGCAGTACTTC. Residues: CSSKVAGGGEQYF. J is TRBJ2-7 and V is TRBV29-1, with 8 bases matching TRBD2. The CDR3 has 13 residues. The V gene end was trimmed by 8 bases and the J gene end by 6 bases; junction bases not matched to a gene: 12. Germline V lookup: CDR1 SQVTM, CDR2 ANQGSEA.